This TCR beta chain was sequenced in a study of human T cells and chemical hapten exposure (dated by TCRdb to about 2021). Turning to the overall study: Libraries were pooled for sequencing, and variation in per-sample TCR yields was attributed mainly to small differences in library volumes within the pool. Peripheral blood TCR repertoire changes were tracked in vivo in alopecia patients during primary and secondary sensitization to the hapten diphenylcyclopropenone (DPC). Both TCR alpha and TCR beta chains were sequenced from each blood RNA sample. What the work shows at the level of the full study, not this receptor alone: The number of TCRs above 1 in 1000 frequency did not change with DPC sensitization; there was no evidence of global repertoire structure alterations. After repeated subsampling, changes were observed in the strength of the expansion versus patch-test correlation and in the threshold at which the correlation became significant.

The library was built by means of 5' RACE. Sequenced using an Illumina MiSeq. Library preparation attached unique molecular identifiers to individual cDNA molecules for quantitative, reproducible TCR counting. Concerning the study's data processing: The median number of TCRs per sample was 95,638, ranging from roughly 23,224 to 700,000. V, J and CDR3 annotation of the TCR reads was performed with the Decombinator software suite. For the PS versus PT1 abundance plots, all samples were subsampled to the same number of TCRs (28,000). TCRs were defined as expanded if absent before sensitization and observed at least eight times at the 2-week time point. TCRdb trimmed the raw reads at Q25, called clones with MiXCR and kept productive beta chains. CDR3 protein sequences are deduplicated, and each keeps its most common genes and DNA. TCRdb, not the original authors, processed these V and J calls. This sample holds about 140,000 distinct CDR3 sequences; around 4.4% were observed only once. The ten largest clones add up to over 1.1% of the sample.

The CDR3 spans 13 residues, from the cysteine through the phenylalanine. The CDR3 DNA has 39 bases and is translated from base 1. Total RNA was isolated from unfractionated whole blood collected in Tempus Blood RNA tubes. Five healthy volunteers acted as controls for TCR sequencing and had blood drawn at day 0, 2 weeks and 6 weeks. Many counts were recorded for this clonotype. No cognate antigen has been identified for it. Per-base qualities were not stored, and no clone one base away is much larger. The chain is encoded by TRBV21-1 joined to TRBJ2-7. TRBV21-1 is listed as a pseudogene. The origin of this receptor is a female donor in good health. DNA sequence: TGTGCCAGCACGCAAGTAAGGGAATACGAGCAGTACTTC. Translated, this is CASTQVREYEQYF.